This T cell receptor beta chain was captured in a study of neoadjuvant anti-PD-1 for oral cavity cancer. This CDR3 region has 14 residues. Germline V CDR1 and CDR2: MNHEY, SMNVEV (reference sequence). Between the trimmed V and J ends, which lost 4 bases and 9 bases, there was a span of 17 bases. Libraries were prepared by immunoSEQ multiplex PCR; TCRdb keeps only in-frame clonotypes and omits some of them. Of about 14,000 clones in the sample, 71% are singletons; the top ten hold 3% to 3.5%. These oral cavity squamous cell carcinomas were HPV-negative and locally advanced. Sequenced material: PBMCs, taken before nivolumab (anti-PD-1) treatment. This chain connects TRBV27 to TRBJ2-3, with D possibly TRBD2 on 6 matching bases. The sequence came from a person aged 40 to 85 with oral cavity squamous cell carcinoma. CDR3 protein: CASSSPGGRGTQYF. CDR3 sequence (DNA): TGTGCCAGCAGTTCCCCCGGAGGGCGGGGAACGCAGTATTTT.